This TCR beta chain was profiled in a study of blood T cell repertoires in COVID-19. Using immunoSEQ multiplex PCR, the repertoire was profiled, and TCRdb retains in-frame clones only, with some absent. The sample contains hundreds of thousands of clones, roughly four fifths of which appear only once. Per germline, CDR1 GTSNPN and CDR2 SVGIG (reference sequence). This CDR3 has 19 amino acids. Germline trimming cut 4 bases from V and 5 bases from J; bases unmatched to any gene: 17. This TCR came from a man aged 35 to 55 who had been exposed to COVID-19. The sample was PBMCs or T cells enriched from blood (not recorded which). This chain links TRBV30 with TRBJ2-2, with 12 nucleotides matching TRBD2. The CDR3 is CAWTPKGLAGQSGTGELFF. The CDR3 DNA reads TGTGCCTGGACGCCCAAAGGACTAGCGGGACAATCAGGGACCGGGGAGCTGTTTTTT.